The 8 T cell receptor beta chains below all came from one sample that was sequenced in a study of shared clonotypes between healthy human individuals. CD45RO-negative CD8 cells positively selected for CCR7 made up the naive population, which excluded terminally differentiated effector memory CD45RA+ cells. TCRdb keeps only in-frame clones here, not all; method: immunoSEQ multiplex PCR. The sample lists hundreds of thousands of clones; 80% to 95% were seen once. The sample was naive CD8+ T cells sorted from blood. The receptor source for this set is a man between 25 and 39 years old in good health.

This clone occurred a few times. The same CDR3 arises from other DNA sequences in this sample as well. The V gene is TRBV9, the J gene TRBJ2-1; a weak D match, TRBD1 (5 bases). The CDR3 length is 12 residues. V lost 0 bases to trimming and J lost 7 bases, with 5 bases between them. The V gene's germline CDR1 is SGDLS and CDR2 YYNGEE. In DNA, the CDR3 is TGTGCCAGCAGCGTAGGACAGAATGAGCAGTTCTTC. This encodes CASSVGQNEQFF.

The CDR3 sequence: CASSVSSSSGDFYEQYF. The CDR3 DNA follows: TGTGCCAGCAGTGTGTCTTCGTCGAGCGGAGATTTCTACGAGCAGTACTTC. The chain has TRBV6-1 and TRBJ2-7, with D maybe TRBD2 (5 bases). Trimming took off 4 bases at V and 3 bases at J, with 22 bases between the two ends. Germline CDR1 MNHNS, CDR2 SASEGT. This CDR3 contains 17 residues.

The rearrangement uses TRBV2 and TRBJ1-4; TRBD1 agrees at 7 bases. From germline, CDR1 is SNHLY and CDR2 FYNNEI. The V and J ends lost 8 bases and 0 bases, in that order; junction bases with no gene match: 3. CDR3 length equals 14 residues. CDR3 nucleotide sequence: TGTGCCAGCGGGACAGCCTCAACTAATGAAAAACTGTTTTTT. It codes for CASGTASTNEKLFF.

The chain has TRBV2 and TRBJ2-3; the match to TRBD1 covers 8 bases. Trimming removed 1 base from V and 2 bases from J; junction bases left unmatched: 8. The CDR3 has 17 amino acids. Germline CDR1 and CDR2: SNHLY and FYNNEI. CDR3 in DNA: TGTGCCAGCAGTGAAGGTCTGGCAGGGGGCCTCACAGATACGCAGTATTTT. This encodes CASSEGLAGGLTDTQYF.

The rearrangement uses TRBV5-1 and TRBJ2-2; possible D gene TRBD1, 6 bases. The V gene lost 3 bases and the J gene lost 4 bases, with 13 bases spanning the gap. Germline V gene sequence: CDR1 SGHRS, CDR2 YFSETQ. This CDR3 has 15 residues. CDR3 residues: CASSSDSPGTGELFF. CDR3 DNA sequence: TGCGCCAGCAGCTCGGACAGTCCGGGCACCGGGGAGCTGTTTTTT.

The chain carries TRBV10-2 and TRBJ2-7; a possible D gene is TRBD1 (6 bases). Germline CDR1 WSHSY, CDR2 SAAADI. The V end lost 1 base, the J end lost 2 bases, and 12 bases lay between the germline ends. This CDR3 is built from 15 residues. The CDR3 DNA reads TGCGCCAGCAGTGAGTGGACAGTGCGCACCTACGAGCAGTACTTC. Its translation: CASSEWTVRTYEQYF.

A remark on this clone: The junction shows a germline mismatch at one end, possibly a read error. The CDR3 nucleotides read TGTTGGGCCGAAGAGACCCAGTACTTC. Translation gives CWAEETQYF. The chain combines TRBV29-1 with TRBJ2-5; D remains ambiguous. CDR3 length equals 9 residues. Germline V gene lookup returns CDR1 SQVTM and CDR2 ANQGSEA.

This rearrangement joins TRBV7-9 to TRBJ2-2; D might be TRBD1 (6 bases). This CDR3 is built from 15 residues. Germline V CDR1 and CDR2: SEHNR, FQNEAQ (reference sequence). Trimming took 5 bases from V and 6 from J, leaving 16 bases between them. The CDR3 region has the DNA TGTGCCAGCAGCGACTGGAACAGGGTATCCGGGGAGCTGTTTTTT. Amino acid sequence: CASSDWNRVSGELFF.